This TCR beta chain was observed in a study of tumor-infiltrating lymphocytes in localized non-small cell lung cancer. This clone has a single count. What it recognizes is unknown. Germline V gene lookup returns CDR1 SQVTM and CDR2 ANQGSEA. Losses at the gene ends were 0 bases for V and 4 bases for J; bases not matched to a gene: 3. The CDR3 totals 14 residues. Sequenced by immunoSEQ multiplex PCR; TCRdb stores in-frame clones only, minus some. Of under 15,000 clones in the sample, roughly 85% are singletons; the top ten hold under 4.5%. General observations from the study: Each assay used a separate piece of the same tissue.

Sequencing was done on a sample of uninvolved lung tissue not adjacent to the tumor. This sequence originates from a human donor with non-small cell lung cancer. The J gene is TRBJ2-5, the V gene TRBV29-1, with TRBD1 identical over 9 bases. The CDR3 nucleotides are TGCAGCGTTGAAGAACGACAGGGGGGAGAGACCCAGTACTTC. Protein product: CSVEERQGGETQYF.